The entry below describes one T cell receptor (beta chain). Clones were read by immunoSEQ multiplex PCR, and TCRdb kept only the in-frame ones, dropping some. The sample shows approximately 58,000 clones, approximately 87% of them seen only once. These data are taken from a study of control samples from healthy donors and cancer patients. The CDR3 loop spans 15 amino acids. The junction had 12 bases not matched to a gene; V was cut back by 6 bases and J by 8 bases. Germline CDR1 is LNHDA and CDR2 is SQIVND (reference sequence). Input material: PBMCs. This receptor was obtained from a woman in her fifties or sixties with lung cancer. The chain uses TRBV19 and TRBJ1-1; 10 bases are a match to TRBD1. Here the CDR3 reads CASRTGGQGLGEAFF. DNA of the CDR3: TGTGCCAGTAGAACGGGGGGACAGGGGTTAGGCGAAGCTTTCTTT. Combining the CDR3 with reference TRBV19 and TRBJ1-1 gives the whole variable domain DGGITQSPKYLFRKEGQNVTLSCEQNLNHDAMYWYRQDPGQGLRLIYYSQIVNDFQKGDIAEGYSVSREKKESFPLTVTSAQKNPTAFYLCASRTGGQGLGEAFFGQGTRLTVV.